This T cell receptor (beta chain) was sequenced in a study of cytomegalovirus exposure and HLA in healthy donors. Some clones are missing from TCRdb's copy, which holds only in-frame ones; the method was immunoSEQ multiplex PCR. This sample has approximately 300,000 clones, with approximately 90% found just once. The CDR3 has 16 amino acids. CDR1 is MNHEY and CDR2 is SMNVEV in the germline V gene (reference sequence). The ends lost 3 bases at V and 6 bases at J; junction bases unmatched: 10. Study findings and constraints: The study put 160 or so TCR beta chains on its list as cytomegalovirus-associated.

On this clone itself: The antigen remains undetermined.

This receptor was obtained from a young woman in good health and CMV-seropositive. V and J are TRBV27 and TRBJ1-4; 7 bases are a match to TRBD1. Sequencing was done on a sample of PBMCs. The CDR3: CASSFRNRGGYEKLFF. CDR3 DNA sequence: TGTGCCAGCAGTTTCCGTAACAGGGGAGGATATGAAAAACTGTTTTTT.